This paragraph reports one T cell receptor (beta chain). As yet, its antigen is unknown. Investigators profiled TCR beta VDJ and CDR3 from genomic DNA template. TCRdb redid the calling of the reads with MiXCR, one entry per CDR3 protein. The sample yields over 250,000 distinct CDR3 sequences, 45% to 65% seen once. Sequencing involved patients with CD8+CD57+ cell expansion previously shown by flow cytometry. In all patients, the disease was severe acquired aplastic anemia. This sample stems from a study of CD8+CD57+ T cells in acquired aplastic anemia. Study-wide context: The sorted CD4+ and CD8+ cells yielded an average roughly 3 ug of DNA. General study points: No significant patient-versus-control difference appeared in CD8+ Simpson's diversity. The same twenty-nine CD8+ CDR3 sequences occurred in patients and in controls.

The source is a human donor with aplastic anemia. Sequenced material: sorted CD4+, CD8+, or CD8+CD57+ T cells (not recorded which) from PBMCs.

The CDR3 nucleotides are TGCGCCAGCAGCGACGCTAGCGGGGGGTCTCCCAACACCGGGGAGCTGTTTTTT. Amino acid sequence: CASSDASGGSPNTGELFF. The chain links TRBV5-1 to TRBJ2-2, with 11 bases lining up with TRBD2. Germline values: CDR1 SGHRS, CDR2 YFSETQ. The V gene end was trimmed by 4 bases and the J gene end by 2 bases; junction bases not matched to a gene: 10. There are 18 residues in the CDR3.